The 27 T cell receptor beta chains in this list originate from one sample, sequenced in a study of blood T cell repertoires in COVID-19. Profiling relied on immunoSEQ multiplex PCR, and the TCRdb table lists in-frame clones only, not all of them. The sample holds 150,000 to 200,000 clones, 70% to 90% seen once. Sequenced sample: peripheral blood. The source is a man aged 45-65 years with active or convalescent COVID-19.

The chain combines TRBV2 with TRBJ1-4, with D possibly TRBD1 on 6 matching bases. Germline CDR1 and CDR2: SNHLY and FYNNEI. The CDR3 spans 15 residues. V was trimmed by 2 bases and J by 7 bases, leaving 14 bases between them. CDR3 in amino acids: CASSERQVTFEKLFF. The CDR3 nucleotides are TGTGCCAGCAGTGAACGACAGGTGACTTTTGAAAAACTGTTTTTT.

The rearrangement uses TRBV19 and TRBJ1-2; a weak D match, TRBD1 (6 bases). This CDR3 is 15 amino acids long. Germline V gene lookup returns CDR1 LNHDA and CDR2 SQIVND (reference sequence). Trimming took 6 bases from V and 3 from J, leaving 17 bases between them. This CDR3 reads CASSPTGPKDYGYTF. The CDR3 DNA reads TGTGCCAGTAGCCCGACAGGTCCCAAGGACTATGGCTACACCTTC. The whole variable domain, filled in from reference TRBV19 and TRBJ1-2, reads DGGITQSPKYLFRKEGQNVTLSCEQNLNHDAMYWYRQDPGQGLRLIYYSQIVNDFQKGDIAEGYSVSREKKESFPLTVTSAQKNPTAFYLCASSPTGPKDYGYTFGSGTRLTVV.

V gene TRBV28 combines with J gene TRBJ1-6, with 7 bases matching TRBD1. Germline CDR1 and CDR2: MDHEN and SYDVKM. The CDR3 consists of 12 residues. Losses at the gene ends were 6 bases for V and 10 bases for J; bases not matched to a gene: 3. The CDR3, as DNA: TGTGCCAGCAGAACGACAGGGTCACCCCTCCACTTT. Translating gives CASRTTGSPLHF.

The chain is built from TRBV4-3 and TRBJ1-2; D unresolved. The V end was cut by 4 bases, the J end by 4 bases, with 19 bases between. CDR3 length: 16 residues. Per the germline V gene, CDR1 is LGHNA and CDR2 is YSLEER. The CDR3 DNA is TGCGCCAGCAGCCCCTTAAACAAGGGAGCAGCCTATGGCTACACCTTC. Residues: CASSPLNKGAAYGYTF.

The chain uses TRBV3-1 (or the pseudogene TRBV3-2) and TRBJ2-7; D is possibly TRBD2 (6 bases). Looked up from germline, CDR1 is LGHDT and CDR2 is YNNKEL (reference sequence). The CDR3 loop spans 14 amino acids. Deletions cut 0 bases from V and 7 bases from J, with 13 bases between. Here the CDR3 DNA reads TGTGCCAGCAGCCAAGAAGGGGCCCGGGGGGAGCAGTACTTC. Protein sequence: CASSQEGARGEQYF.

The chain is built from TRBV10-3 and TRBJ2-5, with a weak D call TRBD1 (7 bases). From germline, CDR1 is ENHRY and CDR2 SYGVKD. V lost 3 bases and J 5 bases, leaving 13 bases between the germline ends. This CDR3 is built from 14 residues. The CDR3 loop is CAISDGGGAETQYF. CDR3 nucleotide sequence: TGTGCCATCAGTGATGGAGGGGGCGCGGAGACCCAGTACTTC.

In the case of this clone: No DNA is shown, since the ends of the CDR3 on it are uncertain; the CDR3 is the one TCRdb lists. The chain recombines TRBV21-1 with TRBJ2-1; the table calls TRBD1, which could not be checked here. TRBV21-1 is reported as a pseudogene. The CDR3 is made up of 17 amino acids, end residues included. CDR3 residues: CASSKVGLGTGGNEQFF.

The chain has TRBV27 and TRBJ2-2; D is perhaps TRBD2 (6 bases). Germline CDR1 reads MNHEY; CDR2 reads SMNVEV (reference sequence). V was shortened by 7 bases and J by 5 bases, with 14 bases between the two germline ends. There are 14 residues in the CDR3. The CDR3 sequence is CASKKRADTGELFF. The CDR3 nucleotides are TGTGCCAGCAAGAAGCGGGCGGATACCGGGGAGCTGTTTTTT.

This clone was seen a few times. This chain uses TRBV18 with TRBJ2-5; D is ambiguous. The CDR3 has 13 amino acids. The germline CDR1 and CDR2 sequences are KGHSH and LQKENI. Trimming took off 2 bases at V and 2 bases at J, with 6 bases between the two ends. CDR3 in DNA: TGTGCCAGCTCACCAGGCAAACAAGAGACCCAGTACTTC. Translating gives CASSPGKQETQYF.

This chain uses TRBV9 with TRBJ2-1; 8 nucleotides agree with TRBD2. Per the germline V gene, CDR1 is SGDLS and CDR2 is YYNGEE. The CDR3 loop spans 16 amino acids. Trimming cost V 3 bases and J 2 bases; bases outside gene matches: 7. This chain's CDR3 is CASSGGAGDPYNEQFF. CDR3 nucleotide sequence: TGTGCCAGCAGCGGAGGAGCGGGGGACCCCTACAATGAGCAGTTCTTC.

Written as DNA, the CDR3 is TGTGCCAGCAGCTTAGTAAGGGGGCTGGAGACTGAAGCTTTCTTT. Residues: CASSLVRGLETEAFF. The chain joins TRBV7-2 to TRBJ1-1, with TRBD1 identical over 7 bases. Trimming at V came to 1 base and at J to 5 bases, leaving 7 bases not matched to a gene. The CDR3 extends over 15 amino acids. CDR1 SGHTA and CDR2 FQGNSA come from the germline V gene.

The chain has TRBV7-3 and TRBJ2-1; 9 nucleotides agree with TRBD2. V shed 5 bases, J shed 7 bases, and the junction held 12 bases outside the gene matches. The CDR3 totals 16 residues. Germline loops: CDR1 SGHTA, CDR2 FQGTGA. CDR3: CASSLYSGSLGNEQFF. CDR3 coding DNA: TGTGCCAGCAGCCTTTATAGCGGGAGTCTAGGAAATGAGCAGTTCTTC.

The chain links TRBV9 to TRBJ2-3; 12 bases map to TRBD1. V lost 2 bases, J lost 4 bases, and 5 bases stayed unmatched. Germline V gene lookup returns CDR1 SGDLS and CDR2 YYNGEE. This CDR3 has 16 amino acids. CDR3 region: CASSVSGTGGSDTQYF. The CDR3, as DNA: TGTGCCAGCAGCGTTTCCGGGACAGGGGGCTCAGATACGCAGTATTTT.

For the CDR3, the DNA is TGTGCCTGGAGTTACCCCCCAGGGGGGAACACTGAAGCTTTCTTT. Its translation is CAWSYPPGGNTEAFF. The chain uses TRBV30 and TRBJ1-1, with 7 bases that match TRBD1. The CDR3 has 15 amino acids. Germline-derived CDR1 and CDR2 are GTSNPN and SVGIG (reference sequence). With 2 bases clipped from V and 1 base from J, the junction kept 7 bases outside the gene matches.

The chain joins TRBV6-5 to TRBJ2-2; 8 bases line up with TRBD1. Per germline, CDR1 MNHEY and CDR2 SVGAGI. After removal of 7 bases from V and 5 bases from J, the junction contained 9 bases not matched to a gene. This CDR3 is 15 amino acids long. The CDR3 sequence: CASIRGGTGTGELFF. In DNA, the CDR3 is TGTGCCAGCATCAGGGGCGGGACAGGTACCGGGGAGCTGTTTTTT.

The CDR3 region is CASSPQGVRTEAFF. The CDR3 DNA reads as TGTGCCAGCAGCCCACAGGGGGTAAGGACTGAAGCTTTCTTT. The rearrangement links TRBV7-2 to TRBJ1-1; 8 bases fit TRBD1. CDR1 is SGHTA, CDR2 FQGNSA, per germline. Unmatched junction bases numbered 7, after V lost 5 bases and J lost 5 bases. The CDR3 has 14 amino acids.

This chain connects TRBV3-1 (or the pseudogene TRBV3-2) to TRBJ2-7; 7 bases agree with TRBD1. This CDR3 contains 14 residues. Trimming cost V 3 bases and J 0 bases; bases outside gene matches: 2. Germline V gene lookup returns CDR1 LGHDT and CDR2 YNNKEL (reference sequence). The CDR3 bases are TGTGCCAGCAGCCAGGGACAGCCCTCCTACGAGCAGTACTTC. Protein: CASSQGQPSYEQYF.

Turning to this clone: Other DNA sequences in this sample translate to the same CDR3. The chain combines TRBV27 with TRBJ1-2, with D possibly matching TRBD1 (5 bases). The V end was cut by 2 bases, the J end by 4 bases, with 5 bases between. The CDR3 loop spans 12 amino acids. CDR1 and CDR2 (germline): MNHEY, SMNVEV (reference sequence). The CDR3 loop reads CASSLQGYGYTF. The CDR3 coding sequence is TGTGCCAGCAGTTTACAGGGCTATGGCTACACCTTC.

This sequence joins TRBV5-1 and TRBJ2-2; D is undetermined. The germline CDR1 and CDR2 sequences are SGHRS and YFSETQ. V shed 1 base and J shed 5 bases, with 6 bases lying between them. There are 13 residues in the CDR3. CDR3 sequence (DNA): TGCGCCAGCAGCTTGATTCCTACCGGGGAGCTGTTTTTT. This sequence encodes CASSLIPTGELFF.

With respect to this clone: The sample has other DNA sequences that encode this CDR3 too. The chain recombines TRBV5-1 with TRBJ1-1; no clear D. CDR3 length: 15 residues. V was clipped by 4 bases and J by 4 bases, with 17 bases between them. CDR1 and CDR2 (germline): SGHRS, YFSETQ. Written as DNA, the CDR3 is TGCGCCAGCAGCCGCGGGGAGGGAGGACGCACTGAAGCTTTCTTT. As protein: CASSRGEGGRTEAFF. The complete variable domain, with remaining parts taken from reference TRBV5-1 and TRBJ1-1, reads KAGVTQTPRYLIKTRGQQVTLSCSPISGHRSVSWYQQTPGQGLQFLFEYFSETQRNKGNFPGRFSGRQFSNSRSEMNVSTLELGDSALYLCASSRGEGGRTEAFFGQGTRLTVV.

The rearrangement links TRBV4-1 to TRBJ2-3; TRBD2 matches at 8 bases. Germline CDR1 and CDR2: MGHRA and YSYEKL. The trim removed 2 bases at V and 14 bases at J, leaving 12 bases unmatched. There are 14 residues in the CDR3. The CDR3 sequence: CASSQNIAGWASYF. In DNA form, the CDR3 reads TGCGCCAGCAGCCAAAACATAGCGGGATGGGCTTCGTATTTT.

The chain joins TRBV4-1 to TRBJ1-5; 7 positions match TRBD1. The germline gives CDR1 MGHRA, CDR2 YSYEKL. The CDR3 has 16 amino acids. With 5 bases clipped from V and 1 base from J, the junction kept 8 bases outside the gene matches. CDR3 bases: TGCGCCAGCAGCACCCGAGACAGGGCGAGCAATCAGCCCCAGCATTTT. This gives the protein CASSTRDRASNQPQHF.

The chain uses TRBV18 and TRBJ2-1; TRBD2 matches 10 bases. Germline CDR1 KGHSH, CDR2 LQKENI. The CDR3 has 16 amino acids. V lost 2 bases, J lost 4 bases, and 5 bases stayed unmatched. Here the CDR3 reads CASSPILAGVYNEQFF. CDR3 nucleotides: TGTGCCAGCTCACCAATTCTAGCGGGAGTTTACAATGAGCAGTTCTTC.

The chain joins TRBV11-2 to TRBJ2-3; 9 positions agree with TRBD2. The CDR3 is made up of 17 amino acids. The germline gives CDR1 SGHAT, CDR2 FQNNGV. With V trimmed by 3 bases and J by 5 bases, 12 bases remained unmatched. This CDR3 is CASSLRAAGGPGDTQYF. The CDR3 region has the DNA TGTGCCAGCAGCTTGAGAGCGGCGGGAGGGCCCGGAGATACGCAGTATTTT. The variable domain in full, completed from reference TRBV11-2 and TRBJ2-3, reads EAGVAQSPRYKIIEKRQSVAFWCNPISGHATLYWYQQILGQGPKLLIQFQNNGVVDDSQLPKDRFSAERLKGVDSTLKIQPAKLEDSAVYLCASSLRAAGGPGDTQYFGPGTRLTVL.

This rearrangement joins TRBV4-1 to TRBJ1-4; 9 bases line up with TRBD1. The CDR3 has 15 residues. The ends lost 1 base at V and 6 bases at J; junction bases unmatched: 3. Germline values: CDR1 MGHRA, CDR2 YSYEKL. The CDR3 sequence is CASSQAGTGYEKLFF. In DNA form, the CDR3 reads TGCGCCAGCAGCCAAGCCGGGACAGGGTATGAAAAACTGTTTTTT.

This sequence joins TRBV12-3 or TRBV12-4 and TRBJ1-1; D is ambiguous. V lost 8 bases to trimming and J lost 0 bases, with 10 bases between them. This CDR3 region has 13 residues. The CDR3 here is CASEMSLNTEAFF. The CDR3 coding sequence is TGTGCCAGCGAGATGAGTCTGAACACTGAAGCTTTCTTT.

The chain couples TRBV6-2 or TRBV6-3 to TRBJ2-7, with TRBD1 matching 10 bases. The CDR3 sequence is 16 residues long. With V trimmed by 0 bases and J by 2 bases, 4 bases remained unmatched. Germline V gene sequence: CDR1 MNHEY, CDR2 SVGEGT. Written as DNA, the CDR3 is TGTGCCAGCAGTTACTCGCGGACAGGGGGGACCTACGAGCAGTACTTC. It translates to CASSYSRTGGTYEQYF.